This is a list of T cell receptor beta chains from one sample in a study of beta chain features in type 1 diabetes. Measured with immunoSEQ multiplex PCR; TCRdb has only the in-frame clones, and not every one. The repertoire includes a few hundred thousand clones, approximately 11% of them detected once, and under 0.02% sits in the top ten. Sample: naive CD4+ T cells from blood. These receptors all come from a woman aged 25 to 39 in good health. The CDR3 runs from the conserved cysteine through the conserved F or W. The D gene is left open where the match is weak.

cdr3_length j_call v_call d_call cdr3_aa
13 TRBJ1-2 TRBV2 TRBD1 CASATGSNYGYTF
14 TRBJ2-1 TRBV19 TRBD2 CASAGSGAYNEQFF
16 TRBJ2-2 TRBV25-1 TRBD2 CASSSLGLAGTGELFF
16 TRBJ2-1 TRBV4-2 TRBD2 CASSQGGGSSYNEQFF
20 TRBJ2-6 TRBV28 NA CASSPATSGLPGSGANVLTF
13 TRBJ2-7 TRBV28 TRBD2 CASSYGLAGVAYF
16 TRBJ2-7 TRBV7-2 TRBD2 CASSLATSGAVYEQYF
15 TRBJ2-7 TRBV4-1 TRBD2 CASSQPHGTIYEQYF
11 TRBJ1-1 TRBV7-9 NA CASSNSLQAFF
12 TRBJ2-5 TRBV19 NA CASTVPGGTQYF
14 TRBJ2-2 TRBV11-3 NA CASSLDRSRGELFF
13 TRBJ2-1 TRBV7-2 NA CASSYDGDNEQFF
16 TRBJ2-3 TRBV9 NA CASSARGAISTDTQYF
15 TRBJ2-7 TRBV6-6 TRBD2 CASTQRLAGSYEQYF
16 TRBJ2-3 TRBV28 TRBD1 CASSFQGAPGTDTQYF
15 TRBJ1-2 TRBV7-9 NA CASSKSSPGEDGYTF
15 TRBJ2-1 TRBV19 TRBD2 CARGTSGVFYNEQFF
15 TRBJ2-6 TRBV15 NA CATSRDNSGANVLTF
13 TRBJ2-2 TRBV7-7 NA CASSLEPAGELFF
17 TRBJ1-3 TRBV7-9 NA CASSLSRGTVPGNTIYF
14 TRBJ2-5 TRBV5-1 TRBD2 CASSQPSGKETQYF
13 TRBJ2-1 TRBV2 NA CASSEFQYNEQFF
18 TRBJ1-2 TRBV13 NA CASSLQPRAGGPLAGYTF
15 TRBJ2-3 TRBV11-1 TRBD2 CASSTYGTKADTQYF
17 TRBJ2-2 TRBV30 TRBD2 CAWSARLAGYNTGELFF
14 TRBJ2-7 TRBV30 TRBD2 CAWRIAGGTYEQYF
14 TRBJ2-1 TRBV7-3 NA CASSPGIATNEQFF
16 TRBJ2-7 TRBV18 TRBD2 CASSPSGGRSSYEQYF
20 TRBJ2-1 TRBV18 TRBD2 CASSPLTTSGRGSSYNEQFF
14 TRBJ2-3 TRBV6-4 NA CATSRTLNTDTQYF
15 TRBJ2-5 TRBV30 TRBD2 CAWSDQGLAGVTQYF
15 TRBJ2-1 TRBV9 NA CASSVVPTSYNEQFF
14 TRBJ2-7 TRBV18 TRBD1 CASSPGQGAQEQYF
14 TRBJ2-1 TRBV29-1 NA CSVQTISSYNEQFF
12 TRBJ1-1 TRBV29-1 TRBD1 CSARGQRTEAFF
14 TRBJ2-7 TRBV4-2 TRBD1 CASSQDRQGDEQYF
18 TRBJ2-1 TRBV18 TRBD2 CASSQGSSVVAGVNEQFF
17 TRBJ2-1 TRBV7-2 TRBD2 CASSLLRGRASYNEQFF
18 TRBJ1-1 TRBV4-3 TRBD1 CASSPREWVSGTGTEAFF
16 TRBJ2-1 TRBV7-2 TRBD2 CASSLALFGGVPEQFF
16 TRBJ2-3 TRBV7-2 TRBD2 CASSTRLAVPTDTQYF
18 TRBJ2-1 TRBV6-1 TRBD2 CASSDSRTSGSSYNEQFF
13 TRBJ1-4 TRBV15 NA CATSRGTLEKLFF
14 TRBJ2-1 TRBV29-1 NA CSVALVLDYNEQFF
11 TRBJ2-5 TRBV7-2 NA CASSFVETQYF
15 TRBJ1-5 TRBV5-4 NA CASSLPRFSNQPQHF
13 TRBJ2-7 TRBV2 TRBD2 CASSVLAGAEQYF
14 TRBJ1-1 TRBV11-1 TRBD1 CASSVTGWNTEAFF
15 TRBJ2-7 TRBV28 NA CASSSTMRTEDEQYF
17 TRBJ1-1 TRBV4-3 NA CASSQARGSGTITEAFF
14 TRBJ2-3 TRBV6-1 NA CASRLGQGTDTQYF
13 TRBJ2-1 TRBV7-2 NA CASTSWSSNEQFF
15 TRBJ2-1 TRBV7-3 TRBD2 CASSFDASGSYEQFF
14 TRBJ2-5 TRBV6-6 TRBD1 CASSRPTGTETQYF
15 TRBJ2-5 TRBV6-6 NA CASSDLLGDQETQYF